The 8 T cell receptor beta chains below all came from one sample that was sequenced in a study of blood T cell repertoires in COVID-19. Method: immunoSEQ multiplex PCR; TCRdb's copy keeps in-frame clones and lacks some. This sample has approximately 110,000 clones, with under 75% found just once. Sequencing input: peripheral blood. The receptors were sampled from an elderly man with acute or convalescent COVID-19.

V and J are TRBV5-8 and TRBJ2-7; 12 bases fit TRBD2. Trimming took 5 bases from V and 2 from J; bases not matched to a gene: 2. The CDR3 sequence is 14 residues long. Germline V lookup: CDR1 SGHTS, CDR2 YDEGEE. CDR3 coding DNA: TGTGCCAGCAGTTGGACTAGCGGGGCCTACGAGCAGTACTTC. This translates into CASSWTSGAYEQYF. The variable domain in full, with the rest retrieved from reference TRBV5-8 and TRBJ2-7, is EAGVTQSPTHLIKTRGQQATLRCSPISGHTSVYWYQQALGLGLQFLLWYDEGEERNRGNFPPRFSGRQFPNYSSELNVNALELEDSALYLCASSWTSGAYEQYFGPGTRLTVT.

V and J are TRBV27 and TRBJ1-6, with a possible D match to TRBD1 (5 bases). CDR1 and CDR2 (germline): MNHEY, SMNVEV (reference sequence). The CDR3 has 14 residues. Deletions cut 11 bases from V and 2 bases from J, with 13 bases between. DNA for the CDR3: TGTGCCTGGCGGACGGACACCTATAATTCACCCCTCCACTTT. Its translation is CAWRTDTYNSPLHF.

This chain uses TRBV5-1 with TRBJ2-7; 10 positions agree with TRBD2. CDR3 length: 16 residues. The germline V gene encodes CDR1 SGHRS and CDR2 YFSETQ. V was pared by 0 bases and J by 5 bases, with 8 bases of the junction left unmatched. CDR3 sequence: CASSLAAAGGPHEQYF. CDR3 in DNA: TGCGCCAGCAGCTTGGCCGCAGCGGGAGGGCCCCACGAGCAGTACTTC. The full variable domain, rest sourced from reference TRBV5-1 and TRBJ2-7, is KAGVTQTPRYLIKTRGQQVTLSCSPISGHRSVSWYQQTPGQGLQFLFEYFSETQRNKGNFPGRFSGRQFSNSRSEMNVSTLELGDSALYLCASSLAAAGGPHEQYFGPGTRLTVT.

The chain carries TRBV9 and TRBJ2-6, with 8 bases fitting TRBD2. V gave up 3 bases and J gave up 1 base; unmatched junction bases: 18. The CDR3 runs to 21 residues. Germline V gene data show CDR1 as SGDLS and CDR2 as YYNGEE. The CDR3 here is CASSDPFLSGGRSSGANVLTF. The CDR3 DNA sequence: TGTGCCAGCAGCGACCCCTTTCTGAGCGGCGGGAGGAGTTCTGGGGCCAACGTCCTGACTTTC.

The chain couples TRBV11-2 to TRBJ2-1; the match to TRBD2 covers 8 bases. CDR1 and CDR2 (germline): SGHAT, FQNNGV. The ends lost 6 bases at V and 9 bases at J; junction bases unmatched: 7. The CDR3 extends over 13 amino acids. Here the CDR3 DNA reads TGTGCCAGCAGTCCCGGGAGGGCCAGTGAGCAGTTCTTC. Amino acids: CASSPGRASEQFF.

The gene calls are TRBV27 and TRBJ2-1; 7 bases are shared with TRBD2. CDR3 length equals 16 residues. After removal of 0 bases from V and 2 bases from J, the junction contained 4 bases not matched to a gene. Germline loops: CDR1 MNHEY, CDR2 SMNVEV (reference sequence). CDR3 protein: CASSLSSGQTYNEQFF. Here the CDR3 DNA reads TGTGCCAGCAGTTTATCTAGCGGGCAAACCTACAATGAGCAGTTCTTC.

This clone has a single count. The chain recombines TRBV4-2 with TRBJ1-4, with 9 bases that match TRBD1. The CDR3 is 18 amino acids. Germline-derived CDR1 and CDR2 are LGHNA and YNFKEQ. V shed 1 base, J shed 0 bases, and the junction held 6 bases outside the gene matches. DNA for the CDR3: TGTGCCAGCAGCCAAGGGACAGGGGCGACTGCAACTAATGAAAAACTGTTTTTT. It translates to CASSQGTGATATNEKLFF.

The J gene is TRBJ2-2, the V gene TRBV6-6; D unresolved. The CDR3 sequence is 15 residues long. Germline CDR1 and CDR2: MNHNY and SVGAGI (reference sequence). The V end was cut by 0 bases, the J end by 7 bases, with 12 bases between. Here the CDR3 DNA reads TGTGCCAGCAGTTACTCTGGTCAGGCAATCGGGGAGCTGTTTTTT. Encoded protein: CASSYSGQAIGELFF.